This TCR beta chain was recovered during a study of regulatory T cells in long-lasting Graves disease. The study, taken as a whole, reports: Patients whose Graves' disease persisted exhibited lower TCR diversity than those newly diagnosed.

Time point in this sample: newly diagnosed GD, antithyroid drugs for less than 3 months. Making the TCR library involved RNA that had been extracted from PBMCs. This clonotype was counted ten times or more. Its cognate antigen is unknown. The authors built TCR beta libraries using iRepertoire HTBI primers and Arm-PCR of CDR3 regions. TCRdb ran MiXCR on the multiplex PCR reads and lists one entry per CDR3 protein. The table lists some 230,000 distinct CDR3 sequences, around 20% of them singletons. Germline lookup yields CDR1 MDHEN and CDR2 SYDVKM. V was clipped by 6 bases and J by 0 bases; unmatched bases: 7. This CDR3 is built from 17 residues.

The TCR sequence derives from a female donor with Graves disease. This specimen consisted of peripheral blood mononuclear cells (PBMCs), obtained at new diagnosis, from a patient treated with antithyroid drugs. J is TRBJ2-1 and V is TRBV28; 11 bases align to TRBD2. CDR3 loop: CASSPTSGRSSYNEQFF. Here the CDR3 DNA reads TGTGCCAGCAGCCCTACTAGCGGGAGAAGCTCCTACAATGAGCAGTTCTTC.